This T cell receptor beta chain was retrieved from a study of early stage breast cancer tumors. Whole-study context: About 70% of the 16 invasive tumors were ER+, PR+ and HER2-. Overall study results and limits: In 14 of 16 patients, blood comparison separated tumor from normal breast. Enriched TCRB sequences shared across patients were mostly commonly generated sequences.

Blood replicates held 0.5 ug DNA, tumor or normal breast roughly 1.5 ug, two each. The method was immunoSEQ multiplex PCR; TCRdb's version includes in-frame clones alone and lacks a portion of them. Of 9,500 to 11,000 clones listed, 75% to 85% are singletons. Germline lookup yields CDR1 GTSNPN and CDR2 SVGIG (reference sequence). V gave up 4 bases and J gave up 8 bases; unmatched junction bases: 9. The CDR3 is 13 residues long. Regarding this clone: No antigen is known for it.

The TCR originated in a person in their 70s with breast cancer. The sequenced sample consisted of breast tumor tissue. V and J are TRBV30 and TRBJ1-2; TRBD1 matches at 8 bases. CDR3 sequence: CAWTRQGARGYTF. The CDR3, as DNA: TGTGCCTGGACCCGGCAGGGGGCGCGGGGCTACACCTTC.